Shown below are 7 T cell receptor beta chains from a single sample sequenced in a study of blood T cell repertoires in COVID-19. Sequenced by immunoSEQ multiplex PCR; TCRdb stores in-frame clones only, minus some. The repertoire holds 250,000 or so clones, with over 70% as singletons. Specimen: PBMCs or T cells enriched from blood (not recorded which). The receptors derive from a woman aged 40 to 50 who had been exposed to COVID-19.

The chain employs TRBV20-1 and TRBJ1-3; D is uncertain. Trimming removed 6 bases at V and 3 bases at J, with 6 bases between. The CDR3 has 11 amino acids. Looked up from germline, CDR1 is DFQATT and CDR2 is SNEGSKA (reference sequence). CDR3 sequence: CSAEGGNTIYF. CDR3 nucleotides: TGCAGTGCCGAGGGTGGAAACACCATATATTTT.

This chain joins TRBV5-4 and TRBJ1-6; no reliable D call. Trimming removed 3 bases at V and 12 bases at J, with 16 bases between. CDR1 is SGHNT, CDR2 YYREEE, per germline (reference sequence). The CDR3 totals 14 residues. The DNA for the CDR3 is TGTGCCAGCAGCTACCCTGAGGACTCCCGACCCCTCCACTTT. It codes for CASSYPEDSRPLHF.

V usage is TRBV4-3 and J usage is TRBJ2-3; 8 bases agree with TRBD2. Trimming at V came to 3 bases and at J to 0 bases, leaving 8 bases not matched to a gene. This CDR3 is 17 amino acids long. Germline V gene lookup returns CDR1 LGHNA and CDR2 YSLEER. In nucleotides, the CDR3 is TGCGCCAGCAGCCATGCCGTCGCTAGCGGGAGCACAGATACGCAGTATTTT. It codes for CASSHAVASGSTDTQYF.

The rearrangement joins TRBV5-4 to TRBJ2-5; perhaps TRBD2 as D (6 bases). This CDR3 contains 14 residues. Germline V gene data show CDR1 as SGHNT and CDR2 as YYREEE (reference sequence). The germline V and J ends were trimmed by 2 bases and 1 base, with 9 bases remaining between them. Written as DNA, the CDR3 is TGTGCCAGCAGCTTTGGACTATCCCAAGAGACCCAGTACTTC. Amino acid sequence: CASSFGLSQETQYF.

This chain joins TRBV11-2 and TRBJ2-3, with TRBD2 identical over 7 bases. Germline values: CDR1 SGHAT, CDR2 FQNNGV. The CDR3 runs 16 residues. V lost 5 bases to trimming and J lost 4 bases; unmatched junction nucleotides: 12. This chain's CDR3 is CASSRPVRGGSDTQYF. The CDR3 nucleotides read TGTGCCAGCAGCCGACCCGTGAGGGGAGGGTCAGATACGCAGTATTTT.

The CDR3 is CAISESLLERHTEAFF. CDR3 sequence (DNA): TGTGCCATCAGTGAGTCTTTATTGGAGCGGCACACTGAAGCTTTCTTT. The chain recombines TRBV10-3 with TRBJ1-1, with D unclear. The CDR3 has 16 residues. The V gene's germline CDR1 is ENHRY and CDR2 SYGVKD. Deletions cut 0 bases from V and 3 bases from J, with 14 bases between.

The V call is TRBV6-2 or TRBV6-3, the J call TRBJ1-1; possible D gene TRBD1, 5 bases. The germline V gene encodes CDR1 MNHEY and CDR2 SVGEGT. The CDR3 totals 14 residues. Trimming took off 2 bases at V and 3 bases at J, with 10 bases between the two ends. The CDR3 region has the DNA TGTGCCAGCAGTTACGCGGGAGGGGACACTGAAGCTTTCTTT. Amino acid sequence: CASSYAGGDTEAFF.